This T cell receptor (beta chain) was documented in a study of early T cells in non-severe SARS-CoV-2 infection. Points from the study as a whole: VDJdb matching favored anti-spike CD8 responses, missing private and CD4 specificities.

Each cDNA molecule carried a unique molecular identifier. MiXCR, run by TCRdb on the 5' RACE reads, gives a single entry per CDR3 protein. The table has 25,000 to 35,000 distinct CDR3 sequences, roughly 7% seen once. This clonotype showed up many times. Its antigen remains unidentified. The sample comprised whole blood. The sequence derives from an adult who was a healthcare worker with PCR-confirmed SARS-CoV-2 infection or an uninfected control (not recorded which).

The CDR3 bases are TGTGCCAGCAGCTTAGGAAGCCGCAGCGCATTAGAGACCCAGTACTTC. This gives the protein CASSLGSRSALETQYF. V usage is TRBV11-2 and J usage is TRBJ2-5, with D unclear. The V gene's germline CDR1 is SGHAT and CDR2 FQNNGV. The V and J ends lost 1 base and 4 bases respectively, with 16 bases between them. CDR3 size: 16 residues.